This T cell receptor beta chain was sequenced during a study of blood T cell repertoires in COVID-19 (dated by TCRdb to the early 2020s). Concerning the study at large: The collaborator samples originated in the United States, Italy and Spain and spanned the acute and convalescent phases of COVID-19. The prospective study material was composed of cDNA or gDNA derived from T cells, B-cell-depleted T cells, or PBMCs. Subjects who had been exposed to COVID-19, were actively infected with it, or had recovered from it provided the deeply sampled blood TCRbeta repertoires that made up the dataset. A freely available public database, intended as a resource for researchers studying the immune response to SARS-CoV-2, is where the repertoires were released. Samples came from the ongoing ImmuneRACE study (first 160 participants) plus 1,254 subjects from 6 global collaborators. Nearly every sample came with metadata listing a de-identified subject ID, COVID-19 status, age in years and sex. Where available, HLA class I and class II types were obtained from metadata supplied by the sample provider rather than from assay-based typing.

TCRbeta CDR3 regions were amplified from genomic DNA by means of the immunoSEQ Assay, a bias-controlled multiplex PCR. As for the original processing: Nucleated cell counts per sample were estimated from amplification of reference gene primers within the assay. To quantify the absolute abundance of each unique TCRbeta CDR3 rearrangement, sequence reads were collapsed and filtered. For each sample, productive Simpson clonality was calculated as the square root of Simpson's diversity index across productive rearrangements. The table was pulled from immuneACCESS by TCRdb, which kept in-frame rearrangements only. Such tables lose some clones; where checked, under half of the loss comes from unresolved V genes, and the rest has no known cause. The D gene and trimming were derived from the DNA, and the V and J assignments and clone size from that table. This sample holds 300,000 to 400,000 clones; roughly 91% were observed only once. Jointly, the top ten make up 1% of the sample.

V is trimmed back by 2 bases and J by 4 bases, and the junction contains 5 bases that no gene match accounts for. Spanning cysteine to phenylalanine, the CDR3 consists of 15 amino acids. Only CDR3 DNA remains: 45 bases, in frame from the first base. From the germline V gene, CDR1 is SGDLS and CDR2 is YYNGEE. A note on this clone: What antigen it recognizes has not been identified. No base qualities exist here, and no much larger clone lies one base off it.

The paper as a whole reports these results and caveats: How much clinical and demographic metadata was included differed by source and by participant, and the metadata was provided uncurated.

Whole blood was collected in K2EDTA tubes by collaborating institutions according to the institutions' own protocols. For TCRbeta analysis, collaborators shipped samples as frozen whole blood, isolated PBMCs, or DNA extracted from either of those sample types. This TCR was recovered from a man aged 45 to 65 with active or convalescent COVID-19. Sequenced material: peripheral blood. The chain links TRBV9 with TRBJ1-3; 8 bases in the junction line up with TRBD1. The DNA sequence follows: TGTGCCAGCAGCGTTACGACAGGGGCCGGAAACACCATATATTTT. Its product reads: CASSVTTGAGNTIYF.